This T cell receptor beta chain originates from a study of T cell responses to AZD1222 COVID-19 vaccine. Overall study results and limits: Females made up more of the donors, who were largely white British, and clonal diversity may have come out too low.

This clone was seen once. The antigen remains undetermined. The CDR3 consists of 10 residues. V shed 6 bases and J shed 3 bases, with 2 bases lying between them. CDR1 and CDR2 from the germline V gene are MNHEY and SVGAGI. Clones were read by immunoSEQ multiplex PCR, and TCRdb kept only the in-frame ones, dropping some. This table has over 45,000 clones, nearly 90% appearing once. The chain uses TRBV6-5 and TRBJ1-2, with no clear D. The TCR comes from an adult in good health. Source: peripheral blood, taken on day 0 of AZD1222 vaccination. CDR3 loop: CASSDYGYTF. CDR3 in DNA: TGTGCCAGCAGCGACTATGGCTACACCTTC.